The T cell receptor beta chain under discussion was sequenced for a study of blood T cell repertoires in COVID-19. Study-level information: Samples taken during acute and convalescent COVID-19 were collected in the United States, Italy and Spain. In each case, the material was cDNA or gDNA derived from T cells, B-cell-depleted T cells, or PBMCs.

In the authors' methods: Researchers report that nucleated cell counts were estimated from reference gene primer amplification. TCRdb's table, derived via immunoSEQ multiplex PCR, lists solely in-frame clones and lacks some. V and J calls and clone size are copied from that table; D and trimming were computed from the DNA. The sample lists about 440,000 clones, about nine tenths occurring once. Membership in each cohort depended on participant-reported clinical history. Sequenced sample: PBMCs or T cells enriched from blood (not recorded which). This receptor was identified in a man between 18 and 29 years old who had recovered from COVID-19.

The CDR3 sequence is CASSLEGPGGSYEQYF. The DNA of the CDR3 is TGTGCCAGCAGCTTAGAGGGCCCAGGGGGCTCCTACGAGCAGTACTTC. This chain joins TRBV7-8 and TRBJ2-7; 7 nucleotides match TRBD1. The length of the CDR3 is 16 residues. The V and J ends lost 1 base and 0 bases, in that order; junction bases with no gene match: 6. CDR1 and CDR2 (germline): SGHVS, FQNEAQ.